This is a list of T cell receptor beta chains from one sample in a study of T cell repertoires in cytomegalovirus infection. In TCRdb, the reads were re-called with MiXCR into one record per CDR3 protein. In the table there are about 100,000 distinct CDR3 sequences, more than 20% of which are singletons. The sequencing input was CD8+ T cells from PBMCs. The receptors were gathered from a human donor in good health (CMV status not recorded). Some clones in this sample may be carry-over from other donors' samples. CDR3s include the opening cysteine and the closing phenylalanine or tryptophan. Each record gives: D gene, V gene, clone size, J gene, CDR3 protein, CDR3 DNA. D genes are given only for firm matches. For some rows the clone size is stated as once, few or many, or as a class when expanded; others skip it.

>NA|TRBV10-2|NA|TRBJ1-2
CASSRPGKGYTF
TGCGCCAGCAGTAGGCCAGGGAAAGGCTACACCTTC
>NA|TRBV14|few|TRBJ1-2
CASSQEGVQLANYGYTF
TGTGCCAGCAGCCAAGAAGGGGTTCAGTTAGCTAACTATGGCTACACCTTC
>TRBD2|TRBV24-1|NA|TRBJ2-2
CATSHRTSGMTGELFF
TGTGCCACCAGTCATCGGACTAGCGGAATGACCGGGGAGCTGTTTTTT
>TRBD1|TRBV10-3|NA|TRBJ2-3
CAISDLTGGEEDTQYF
TGTGCCATCAGCGATCTGACAGGGGGCGAAGAAGATACGCAGTATTTT
>TRBD1|TRBV6-1|few|TRBJ2-4
CASRSGTGVSKNIQYF
TGTGCCAGCAGATCCGGGACAGGGGTTTCCAAAAACATTCAGTACTTC
>NA|TRBV11-2|few|TRBJ1-4
CASSPGGEKLFF
TGTGCCAGCAGCCCCGGCGGAGAAAAACTGTTTTTT
>NA|TRBV5-6|many|TRBJ1-2
CASSLAAGKGHTF
TGTGCCAGCAGCTTGGCCGCCGGTAAGGGACACACCTTC
>TRBD2|TRBV9|NA|TRBJ2-1
CASSVGAGGPNEQFF
TGTGCCAGCAGCGTAGGGGCGGGAGGCCCCAATGAGCAGTTCTTC
>TRBD1|TRBV25-1|NA|TRBJ2-5
CASSARPTGRQETQYF
TGTGCCAGCAGTGCACGCCCGACAGGGCGGCAAGAGACCCAGTACTTC
>NA|TRBV12-3/TRBV12-4|few|TRBJ1-2
CASSFGQMGYTF
TGTGCCAGCAGTTTTGGACAGATGGGCTACACCTTC
>NA|TRBV5-5|many|TRBJ2-1
CASSWSAGSYEQFF
TGTGCCAGCAGCTGGTCGGCAGGGAGCTATGAGCAGTTCTTC
>TRBD2|TRBV29-1|few|TRBJ2-3
CSVEDISGRIDTQYF
TGCAGCGTTGAAGATATTAGCGGGAGGATAGATACGCAGTATTTT
>NA|TRBV15|NA|TRBJ1-2
CATSRESGANYGYTF
TGTGCCACCAGCAGAGAATCCGGGGCTAACTATGGCTACACCTTC
>NA|TRBV27|few|TRBJ2-7
CASSLTPPGNSYEQYF
TGTGCCAGCAGTTTGACCCCCCCAGGTAACTCCTACGAGCAGTACTTC